These 18 T cell receptor beta chains were sequenced from one sample in a study of long-term antiretroviral therapy in people with HIV. Version v3.0 of the immunoSEQ assay ran at survey level. Profiling relied on immunoSEQ multiplex PCR, and the TCRdb table lists in-frame clones only, not all of them. The sample consists of more than 45,000 clones, around 80% of them appearing once. Sequences were derived from unsorted PBMCs, sampled 0.8 years after starting antiretroviral therapy. Receptor source: a woman aged 18-35 years with HIV.

The V and J genes are TRBV10-3 and TRBJ2-7, with unresolved D. The CDR3 is made up of 13 amino acids. CDR1 ENHRY and CDR2 SYGVKD come from the germline V gene. Trimming removed 2 bases at V and 4 bases at J, with 9 bases between. The CDR3 sequence: CAISENTAYEQYF. Here the CDR3 DNA reads TGTGCCATCAGTGAGAACACCGCTTACGAGCAGTACTTC.

J is TRBJ1-4 and V is TRBV28; TRBD1 might be the D (5 bases). The CDR3 runs to 16 residues. Deletions cut 4 bases from V and 5 bases from J, with 17 bases between. The V gene's germline CDR1 is MDHEN and CDR2 SYDVKM. The CDR3 nucleotides read TGTGCCAGCAGTTCGTCCGTCGGGACTGGGAATGAAAAACTGTTTTTT. It is translated as CASSSSVGTGNEKLFF.

The chain recombines TRBV7-9 with TRBJ2-5; D unclear. The CDR3 is made up of 12 amino acids. The germline V gene encodes CDR1 SEHNR and CDR2 FQNEAQ (reference sequence). V gave up 7 bases and J gave up 4 bases, with 10 bases separating them. The CDR3 DNA reads as TGTGCCAGCACCTCACCCCGAGAGACCCAGTACTTC. This codes for CASTSPRETQYF.

CDR3: CASSSHRQGHPPLMAFF. The CDR3 DNA sequence: TGTGCCAGCAGTTCCCACCGACAGGGGCATCCACCGCTCATGGCTTTCTTT. The chain links TRBV28 to TRBJ1-1; 8 positions match TRBD1. Germline CDR1 reads MDHEN; CDR2 reads SYDVKM. V dropped 4 bases and J dropped 11; count of bases not matched to a gene: 21. The length of the CDR3 is 17 residues.

This clone was seen once. V usage is TRBV5-4 and J usage is TRBJ2-7; 9 bases are shared with TRBD2. Germline-derived CDR1 and CDR2 are SGHNT and YYREEE (reference sequence). Trimming removed 4 bases from V and 6 bases from J; junction bases left unmatched: 11. This CDR3 comprises 15 residues. CDR3 sequence: CASSPGVAGVGEQYF. CDR3 sequence (DNA): TGTGCCAGCAGCCCGGGGGTAGCGGGAGTCGGCGAGCAGTACTTC.

The chain joins TRBV5-6 to TRBJ2-3; D gene unclear. The V and J ends lost 4 bases and 0 bases respectively, with 21 bases between them. The CDR3 spans 18 residues. Germline V CDR1 and CDR2: SGHDT, YYEEEE. The CDR3 protein is CASSLRESYGASTDTQYF. CDR3 DNA sequence: TGTGCCAGCAGCCTCCGAGAGTCGTACGGAGCTAGCACAGATACGCAGTATTTT.

The rearrangement links TRBV4-3 to TRBJ2-1, with 9 bases aligning to TRBD2. The V segment lost 0 bases and the J segment 3 bases; nucleotides outside the gene matches: 0. Germline-derived CDR1 and CDR2 are LGHNA and YSLEER. CDR3 length equals 15 residues. The CDR3 reads CASSQETSGYNEQFF. The CDR3 DNA reads TGCGCCAGCAGCCAAGAGACTAGCGGCTACAATGAGCAGTTCTTC.

The J gene is TRBJ2-7, the V gene TRBV6-5, with TRBD2 matching 12 bases. The CDR3 runs 15 residues. Germline V CDR1 and CDR2: MNHEY, SVGAGI. V shed 0 bases and J 3 bases; nucleotides not matched to a gene: 0. The CDR3 DNA sequence: TGTGCCAGCAGTTACTCGACTAGCGGGAGCTACGAGCAGTACTTC. Translated, it gives CASSYSTSGSYEQYF.

The rearrangement links TRBV27 to TRBJ1-2; TRBD1 agrees at 7 bases. CDR3 length: 14 residues. V lost 5 bases, J lost 2 bases, and 5 bases stayed unmatched. CDR1 MNHEY and CDR2 SMNVEV come from the germline V gene (reference sequence). The CDR3 reads CASSPHRGNYGYTF. For the CDR3, the DNA is TGTGCCAGCAGTCCGCACAGGGGCAACTATGGCTACACCTTC.

The chain recombines TRBV6-1 with TRBJ1-5, with a possible D match to TRBD1 (6 bases). The V gene lost 7 bases and the J gene lost 4 bases, with 17 bases spanning the gap. Germline CDR1 MNHNS, CDR2 SASEGT. This CDR3 comprises 15 residues. The CDR3 DNA reads TGTGCCAGCAAGGGGGACGACAGGAAAAATCAGCCCCAGCATTTT. This translates into CASKGDDRKNQPQHF.

This chain joins TRBV7-3 and TRBJ2-7; tentatively, D is TRBD2 (7 bases). Germline V gives CDR1 SGHTA, CDR2 FQGTGA. Trimming took off 5 bases at V and 8 bases at J, with 16 bases between the two ends. The CDR3 contains 13 residues. DNA for the CDR3: TGTGCCAGCAGCCAAAAGGGGGGGGTGAAGCAGTACTTC. Translating it yields CASSQKGGVKQYF. The whole variable domain, remainder taken from reference TRBV7-3 and TRBJ2-7, is GAGVSQTPSNKVTEKGKYVELRCDPISGHTALYWYRQSLGQGPEFLIYFQGTGAADDSGLPNDRFFAVRPEGSVSTLKIQRTERGDSAVYLCASSQKGGVKQYFGPGTRLTVT.

This clone has more than one count but fewer than ten. This rearrangement joins TRBV10-3 to TRBJ1-2; D call uncertain. Trimming took 0 bases from V and 8 from J, leaving 7 bases between them. The germline gives CDR1 ENHRY, CDR2 SYGVKD. The CDR3 has 12 residues. CDR3 protein: CAISESLKGYTF. The CDR3 nucleotides are TGTGCCATCAGTGAGTCGCTCAAAGGCTACACCTTC.

J is TRBJ2-5 and V is TRBV5-1; 9 nucleotides agree with TRBD1. CDR3 size: 15 residues. Germline assignment: CDR1 SGHRS and CDR2 YFSETQ. After removal of 0 bases from V and 1 base from J, the junction contained 1 base not matched to a gene. CDR3: CASSLGTGVQETQYF. The CDR3 DNA sequence: TGCGCCAGCAGCTTGGGGACAGGGGTCCAAGAGACCCAGTACTTC.

The chain recombines TRBV5-5 with TRBJ2-1, with no clear D. Trimming removed 4 bases at V and 7 bases at J, with 12 bases between. Germline loops: CDR1 SGHKS, CDR2 YYEKEE (reference sequence). The CDR3 sequence is 13 residues long. CDR3 sequence reads: CASSQLPGNEQFF. DNA for the CDR3: TGTGCCAGCAGCCAACTGCCTGGGAATGAGCAGTTCTTC. Full variable domain (rest looked up from reference TRBV5-5 and TRBJ2-1): DAGVTQSPTHLIKTRGQQVTLRCSPISGHKSVSWYQQVLGQGPQFIFQYYEKEERGRGNFPDRFSARQFPNYSSELNVNALLLGDSALYLCASSQLPGNEQFFGPGTRLTVL.

The chain links TRBV11-2 to TRBJ2-7; D might be TRBD1 (5 bases). In germline, CDR1 is SGHAT, CDR2 FQNNGV. The CDR3 sequence is 15 residues long. Trimming removed 3 bases at V and 7 bases at J, with 19 bases between. DNA of the CDR3: TGTGCCAGCAGCTTCCACCCAGGGCCCTCCGAAGAGCAGTACTTC. Its translation: CASSFHPGPSEEQYF.

The chain has TRBV4-2 and TRBJ2-7; D remains ambiguous. CDR3 length: 13 amino acids. The germline CDR1 and CDR2 sequences are LGHNA and YNFKEQ. The germline V and J ends were trimmed by 1 base and 6 bases, with 10 bases remaining between them. The DNA for the CDR3 is TGTGCCAGCAGCCAAGGAGGCCGGGCCGAGCAGTACTTC. Translating it yields CASSQGGRAEQYF.

This chain connects TRBV4-2 to TRBJ2-3; 8 positions agree with TRBD2. V was pared by 0 bases and J by 5 bases, with 10 bases of the junction left unmatched. The CDR3 is 17 amino acids. The germline V gene encodes CDR1 LGHNA and CDR2 YNFKEQ. CDR3 coding DNA: TGTGCCAGCAGCCAAGAAAGCCTAGGAGCGGGAGTAGATACGCAGTATTTT. It yields the protein CASSQESLGAGVDTQYF.

The rearrangement uses TRBV10-3 and TRBJ2-7, with 8 bases matching TRBD1. The CDR3 sequence is 14 residues long. The germline V gene has CDR1 ENHRY and CDR2 SYGVKD. After removal of 6 bases from V and 5 bases from J, the junction contained 9 bases not matched to a gene. CDR3 sequence (DNA): TGTGCCATCAGGACGACAGGGGCGAGTGACGAGCAGTACTTC. Protein product: CAIRTTGASDEQYF.